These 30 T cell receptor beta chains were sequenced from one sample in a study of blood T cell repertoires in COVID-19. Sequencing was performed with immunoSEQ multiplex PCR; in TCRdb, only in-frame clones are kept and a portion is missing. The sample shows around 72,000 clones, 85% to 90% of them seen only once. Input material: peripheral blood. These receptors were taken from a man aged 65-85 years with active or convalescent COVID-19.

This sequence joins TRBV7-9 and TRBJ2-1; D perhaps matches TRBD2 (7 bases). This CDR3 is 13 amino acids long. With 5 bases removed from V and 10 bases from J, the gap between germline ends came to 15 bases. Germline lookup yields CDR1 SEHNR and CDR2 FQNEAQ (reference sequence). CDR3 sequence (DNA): TGTGCCAGCAGCCCACCCGGGGGGCGGGAGCAGTTCTTC. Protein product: CASSPPGGREQFF.

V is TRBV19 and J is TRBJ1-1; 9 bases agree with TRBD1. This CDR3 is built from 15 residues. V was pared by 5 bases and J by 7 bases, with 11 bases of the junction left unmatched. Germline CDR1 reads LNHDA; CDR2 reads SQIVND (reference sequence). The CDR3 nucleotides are TGTGCCAGTAGTGTTACAGGGGGCAAGGGGGGTGAAGCTTTCTTT. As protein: CASSVTGGKGGEAFF.

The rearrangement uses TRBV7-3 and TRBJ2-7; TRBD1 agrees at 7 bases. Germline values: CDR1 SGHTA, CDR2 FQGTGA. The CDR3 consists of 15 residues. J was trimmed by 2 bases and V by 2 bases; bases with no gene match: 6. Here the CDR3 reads CASSLYPGTAYEQYF. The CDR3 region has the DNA TGTGCCAGCAGCTTATACCCGGGGACAGCCTACGAGCAGTACTTC. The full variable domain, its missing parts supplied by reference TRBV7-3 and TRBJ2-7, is GAGVSQTPSNKVTEKGKYVELRCDPISGHTALYWYRQSLGQGPEFLIYFQGTGAADDSGLPNDRFFAVRPEGSVSTLKIQRTERGDSAVYLCASSLYPGTAYEQYFGPGTRLTVT.

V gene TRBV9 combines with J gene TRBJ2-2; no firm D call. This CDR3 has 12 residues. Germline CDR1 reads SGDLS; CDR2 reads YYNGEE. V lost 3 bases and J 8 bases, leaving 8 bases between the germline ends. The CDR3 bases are TGTGCCAGCAGCGCCCCCCAAGGGGAGCTGTTTTTT. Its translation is CASSAPQGELFF.

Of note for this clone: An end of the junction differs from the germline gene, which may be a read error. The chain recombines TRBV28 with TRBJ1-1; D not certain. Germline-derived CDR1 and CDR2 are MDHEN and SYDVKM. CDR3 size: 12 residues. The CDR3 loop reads CASRVQRGPIFF. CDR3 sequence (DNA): TGTGCCAGCAGGGTGCAACGAGGCCCGATTTTTTTT. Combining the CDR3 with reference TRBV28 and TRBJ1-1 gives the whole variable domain DVKVTQSSRYLVKRTGEKVFLECVQDMDHENMFWYRQDPGLGLRLIYFSYDVKMKEKGDIPEGYSVSREKKERFSLILESASTNQTSMYLCASRVQRGPIFFGQGTRLTVV.

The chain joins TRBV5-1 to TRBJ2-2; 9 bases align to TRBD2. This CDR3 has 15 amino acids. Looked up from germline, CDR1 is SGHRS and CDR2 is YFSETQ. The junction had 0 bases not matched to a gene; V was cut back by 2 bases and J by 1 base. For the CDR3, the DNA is TGCGCCAGCAGCTTAGCGGGAGGGAACACCGGGGAGCTGTTTTTT. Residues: CASSLAGGNTGELFF.

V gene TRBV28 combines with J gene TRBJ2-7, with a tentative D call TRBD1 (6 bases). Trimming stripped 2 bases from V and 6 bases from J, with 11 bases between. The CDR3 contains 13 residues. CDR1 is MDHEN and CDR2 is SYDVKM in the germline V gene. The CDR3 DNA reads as TGTGCCAGCAGTTTAACAGGGCCGATCGAGCAGTACTTC. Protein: CASSLTGPIEQYF.

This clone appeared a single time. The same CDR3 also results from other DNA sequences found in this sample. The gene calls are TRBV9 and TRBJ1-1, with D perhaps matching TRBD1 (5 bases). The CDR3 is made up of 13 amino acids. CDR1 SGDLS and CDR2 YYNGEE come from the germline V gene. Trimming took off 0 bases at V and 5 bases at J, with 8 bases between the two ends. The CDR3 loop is CASSVGGRTEAFF. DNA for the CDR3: TGTGCCAGCAGCGTAGGGGGCAGGACTGAAGCTTTCTTT.

The CDR3 is CASRKPDRVGNQPQHF. CDR3 coding DNA: TGTGCCAGCAGGAAACCCGACAGGGTTGGCAATCAGCCCCAGCATTTT. The rearrangement joins TRBV6-6 to TRBJ1-5; 7 bases are shared with TRBD1. V shed 6 bases, J shed 2 bases, and the junction held 10 bases outside the gene matches. Per germline, CDR1 MNHNY and CDR2 SVGAGI (reference sequence). The CDR3 extends over 16 amino acids.

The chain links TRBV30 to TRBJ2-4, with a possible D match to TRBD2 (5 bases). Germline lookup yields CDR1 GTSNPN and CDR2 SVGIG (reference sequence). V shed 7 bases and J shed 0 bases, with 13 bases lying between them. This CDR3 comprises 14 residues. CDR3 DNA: TGTGCCTTGGAGGACGATCTAGCCAAAAACATTCAGTACTTC. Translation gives CALEDDLAKNIQYF.

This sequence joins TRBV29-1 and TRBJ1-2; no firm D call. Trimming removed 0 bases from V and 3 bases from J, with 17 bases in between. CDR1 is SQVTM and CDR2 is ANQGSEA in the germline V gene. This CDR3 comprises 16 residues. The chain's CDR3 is CSVEEWQKDGDYGYTF. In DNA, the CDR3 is TGCAGCGTTGAAGAGTGGCAGAAAGACGGGGACTATGGCTACACCTTC.

As DNA, the CDR3 is TGTGCCAGCAGCTTGCAGTTCGCCCCGTACAATGAGCAGTTCTTC. Amino acids: CASSLQFAPYNEQFF. This chain links TRBV5-4 with TRBJ2-1; D is undetermined. With 1 base removed from V and 4 bases from J, the gap between germline ends came to 12 bases. Per germline, CDR1 SGHNT and CDR2 YYREEE (reference sequence). This CDR3 contains 15 residues.

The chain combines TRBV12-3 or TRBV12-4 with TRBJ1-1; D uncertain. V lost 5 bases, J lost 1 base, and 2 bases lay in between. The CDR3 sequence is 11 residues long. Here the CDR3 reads CASSRNTEAFF. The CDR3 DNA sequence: TGTGCCAGCAGTCGGAACACTGAAGCTTTCTTT.

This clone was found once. The CDR3 reads CASSPLIYQPQHF. The CDR3 coding sequence is TGTGCCAGCAGTCCCCTAATTTATCAGCCCCAGCATTTT. The chain employs TRBV6-2 or TRBV6-3 and TRBJ1-5; D call uncertain. V gave up 5 bases and J gave up 5 bases, with 10 bases separating them. In germline, CDR1 is MNHEY, CDR2 SVGEGT. This CDR3 has 13 amino acids.

This CDR3 reads CASSIDFNSYNEQFF. The CDR3 DNA reads TGTGCCAGTAGTATTGACTTCAACTCCTACAATGAGCAGTTCTTC. The chain links TRBV19 to TRBJ2-1, with no clear D. The CDR3 extends over 15 amino acids. V dropped 3 bases and J dropped 0 bases, with 9 bases sitting between them. Germline V gene lookup returns CDR1 LNHDA and CDR2 SQIVND (reference sequence).

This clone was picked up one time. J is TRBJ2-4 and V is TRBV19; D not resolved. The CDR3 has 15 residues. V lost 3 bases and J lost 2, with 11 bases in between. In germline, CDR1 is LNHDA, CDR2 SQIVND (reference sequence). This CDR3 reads CASSISVLPKNIQYF. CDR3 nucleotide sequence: TGTGCCAGTAGTATTTCGGTCCTCCCCAAAAACATTCAGTACTTC.

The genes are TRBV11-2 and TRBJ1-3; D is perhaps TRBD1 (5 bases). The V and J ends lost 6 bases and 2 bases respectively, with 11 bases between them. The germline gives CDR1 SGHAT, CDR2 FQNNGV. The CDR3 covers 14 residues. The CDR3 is CASRGAGTGNTIYF. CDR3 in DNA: TGTGCCAGCAGAGGGGCAGGGACTGGAAACACCATATATTTT.

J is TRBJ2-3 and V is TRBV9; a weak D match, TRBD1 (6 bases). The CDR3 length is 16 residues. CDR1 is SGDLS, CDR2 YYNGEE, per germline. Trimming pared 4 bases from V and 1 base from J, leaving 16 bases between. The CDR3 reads CASSPRGNLGTDTQYF. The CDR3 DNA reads TGTGCCAGCAGCCCCAGGGGAAACCTGGGCACAGATACGCAGTATTTT.

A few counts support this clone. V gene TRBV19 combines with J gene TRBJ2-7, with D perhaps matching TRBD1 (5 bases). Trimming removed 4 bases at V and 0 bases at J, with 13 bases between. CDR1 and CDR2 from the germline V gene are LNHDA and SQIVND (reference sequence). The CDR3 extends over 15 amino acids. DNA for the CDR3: TGTGCCAGTAGTACCATAGACAGCGCCTCCTACGAGCAGTACTTC. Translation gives CASSTIDSASYEQYF. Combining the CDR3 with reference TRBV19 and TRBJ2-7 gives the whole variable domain DGGITQSPKYLFRKEGQNVTLSCEQNLNHDAMYWYRQDPGQGLRLIYYSQIVNDFQKGDIAEGYSVSREKKESFPLTVTSAQKNPTAFYLCASSTIDSASYEQYFGPGTRLTVT.

CDR3 bases: TGTGCCACCAGCCCTGGCAGGGGGCTGGCCTATGGCTACACCTTC. Its translation is CATSPGRGLAYGYTF. This chain links TRBV15 with TRBJ1-2; 8 bases align to TRBD1. The CDR3 sequence is 15 residues long. J lost 4 bases, V lost 5 bases, and 9 bases had no gene match. Germline lookup yields CDR1 LNHNV and CDR2 YYDKDF (reference sequence).

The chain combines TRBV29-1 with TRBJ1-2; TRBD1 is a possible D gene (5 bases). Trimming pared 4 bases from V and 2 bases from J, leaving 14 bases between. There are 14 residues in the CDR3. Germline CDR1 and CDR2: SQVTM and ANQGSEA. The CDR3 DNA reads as TGCAGCGTTGTACATCAGGGAAGAAACTATGGCTACACCTTC. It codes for CSVVHQGRNYGYTF. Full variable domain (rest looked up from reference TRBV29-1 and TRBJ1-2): SAVISQKPSRDICQRGTSLTIQCQVDSQVTMMFWYRQQPGQSLTLIATANQGSEATYESGFVIDKFPISRPNLTFSTLTVSNMSPEDSSIYLCSVVHQGRNYGYTFGSGTRLTVV.

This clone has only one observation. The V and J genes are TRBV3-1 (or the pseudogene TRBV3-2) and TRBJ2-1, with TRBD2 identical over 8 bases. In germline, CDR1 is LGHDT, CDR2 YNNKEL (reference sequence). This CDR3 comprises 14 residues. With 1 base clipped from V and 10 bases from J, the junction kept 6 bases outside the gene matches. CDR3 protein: CASSQVNSGKEQFF. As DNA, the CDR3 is TGTGCCAGCAGCCAAGTTAATAGCGGGAAAGAGCAGTTCTTC.

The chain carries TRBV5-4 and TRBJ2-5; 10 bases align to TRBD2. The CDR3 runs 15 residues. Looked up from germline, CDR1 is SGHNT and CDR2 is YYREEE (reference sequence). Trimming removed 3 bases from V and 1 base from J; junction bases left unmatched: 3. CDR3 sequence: CASSYGLAVQETQYF. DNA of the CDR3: TGTGCCAGCAGCTACGGACTAGCGGTCCAAGAGACCCAGTACTTC.

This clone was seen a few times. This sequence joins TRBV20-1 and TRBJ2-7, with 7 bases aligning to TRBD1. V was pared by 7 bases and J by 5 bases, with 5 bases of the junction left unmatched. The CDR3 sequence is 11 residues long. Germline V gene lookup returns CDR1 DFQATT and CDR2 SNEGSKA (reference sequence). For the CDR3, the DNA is TGCAGTGTACAACAGGGGAACGAGCAGTACTTC. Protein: CSVQQGNEQYF.

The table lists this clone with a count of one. The CDR3 region has the DNA TGTGCCAGCAGCCCTTTCGGGGGGTACCAGCCCCAGCATTTT. It codes for CASSPFGGYQPQHF. The V and J genes are TRBV7-6 and TRBJ1-5, with D tentatively TRBD1 (5 bases). CDR1 is SGHVS, CDR2 FNYEAQ, per germline. There are 14 residues in the CDR3. V was shortened by 5 bases and J by 7 bases, with 15 bases between the two germline ends.

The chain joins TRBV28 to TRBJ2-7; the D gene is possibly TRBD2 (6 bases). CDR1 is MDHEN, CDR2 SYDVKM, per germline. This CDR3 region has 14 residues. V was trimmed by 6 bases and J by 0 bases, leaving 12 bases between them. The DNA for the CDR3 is TGTGCCAGCAGCCCGGGGGTCGGCTCCTACGAGCAGTACTTC. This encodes CASSPGVGSYEQYF.

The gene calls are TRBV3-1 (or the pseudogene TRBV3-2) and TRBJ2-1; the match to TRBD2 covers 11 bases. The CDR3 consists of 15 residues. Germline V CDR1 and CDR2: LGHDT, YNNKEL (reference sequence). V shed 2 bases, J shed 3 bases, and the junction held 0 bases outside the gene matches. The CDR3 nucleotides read TGTGCCAGCAGCCAAACTAGCGGGAGCTACAATGAGCAGTTCTTC. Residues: CASSQTSGSYNEQFF.

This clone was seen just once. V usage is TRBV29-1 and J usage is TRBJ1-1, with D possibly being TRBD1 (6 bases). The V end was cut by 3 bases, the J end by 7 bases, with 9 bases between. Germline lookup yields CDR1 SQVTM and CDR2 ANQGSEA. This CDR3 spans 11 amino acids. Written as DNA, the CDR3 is TGCAGCGTTGATTACAGGGATGAAGCTTTCTTT. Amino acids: CSVDYRDEAFF.

The CDR3 here is CASSPRAGSTDTQYF. The CDR3 DNA follows: TGTGCCAGCAGCCCCAGAGCGGGCAGCACAGATACGCAGTATTTT. The chain is built from TRBV9 and TRBJ2-3, with TRBD2 as a possible D gene (6 bases). Germline assignment: CDR1 SGDLS and CDR2 YYNGEE. Between the trimmed V and J ends, which lost 4 bases and 0 bases, there was a span of 12 bases. CDR3 length: 15 residues.

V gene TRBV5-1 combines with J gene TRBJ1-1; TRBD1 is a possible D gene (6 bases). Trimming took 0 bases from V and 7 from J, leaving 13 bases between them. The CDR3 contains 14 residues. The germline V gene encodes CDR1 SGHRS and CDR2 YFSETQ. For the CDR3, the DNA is TGCGCCAGCAGCTTGGGGGGGCTGCTTGGTGAAGCTTTCTTT. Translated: CASSLGGLLGEAFF.